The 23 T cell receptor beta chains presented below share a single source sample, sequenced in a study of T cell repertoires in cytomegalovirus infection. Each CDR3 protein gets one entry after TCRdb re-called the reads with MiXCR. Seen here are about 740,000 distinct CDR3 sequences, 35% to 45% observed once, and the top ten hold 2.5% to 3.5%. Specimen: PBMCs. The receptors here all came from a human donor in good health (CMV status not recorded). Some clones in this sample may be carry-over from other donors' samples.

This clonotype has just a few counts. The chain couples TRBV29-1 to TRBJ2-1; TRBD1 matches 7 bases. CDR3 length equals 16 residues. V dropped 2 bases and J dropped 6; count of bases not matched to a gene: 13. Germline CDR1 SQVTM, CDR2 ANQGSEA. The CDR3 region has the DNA TGCAGCGTTGAAACGGCGGGCGACAGGGCCCGCAATGAGCAGTTCTTC. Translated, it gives CSVETAGDRARNEQFF.

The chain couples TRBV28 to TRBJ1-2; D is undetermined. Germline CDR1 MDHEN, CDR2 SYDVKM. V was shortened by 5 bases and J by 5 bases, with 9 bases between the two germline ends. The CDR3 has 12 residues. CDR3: CASSTPGYGYTF. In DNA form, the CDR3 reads TGTGCCAGCAGTACACCGGGGTATGGCTACACCTTC.

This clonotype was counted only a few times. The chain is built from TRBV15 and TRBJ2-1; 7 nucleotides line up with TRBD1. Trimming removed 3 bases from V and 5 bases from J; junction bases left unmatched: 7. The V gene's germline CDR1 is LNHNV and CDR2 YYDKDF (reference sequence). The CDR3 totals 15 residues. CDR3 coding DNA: TGTGCCACCAGCAGGGGGGACAGAAGAAACAATGAGCAGTTCTTC. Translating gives CATSRGDRRNNEQFF. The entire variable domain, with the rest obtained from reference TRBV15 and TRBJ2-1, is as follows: DAMVIQNPRYQVTQFGKPVTLSCSQTLNHNVMYWYQQKSSQAPKLLFHYYDKDFNNEADTPDNFQSRRPNTSFCFLDIRSPGLGDTAMYLCATSRGDRRNNEQFFGPGTRLTVL.

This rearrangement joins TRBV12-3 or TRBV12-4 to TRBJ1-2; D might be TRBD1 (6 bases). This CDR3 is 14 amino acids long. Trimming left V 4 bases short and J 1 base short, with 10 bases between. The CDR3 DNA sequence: TGTGCCAGCAGTTGGGCAGGGGTTAACTATGGCTACACCTTC. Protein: CASSWAGVNYGYTF.

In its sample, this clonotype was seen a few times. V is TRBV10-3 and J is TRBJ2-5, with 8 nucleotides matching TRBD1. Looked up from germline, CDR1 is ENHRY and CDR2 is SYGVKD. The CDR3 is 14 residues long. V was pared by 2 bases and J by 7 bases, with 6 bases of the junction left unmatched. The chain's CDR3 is CAISEDRGSGTQYF. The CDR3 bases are TGTGCCATCAGTGAGGACAGGGGAAGTGGGACCCAGTACTTC.

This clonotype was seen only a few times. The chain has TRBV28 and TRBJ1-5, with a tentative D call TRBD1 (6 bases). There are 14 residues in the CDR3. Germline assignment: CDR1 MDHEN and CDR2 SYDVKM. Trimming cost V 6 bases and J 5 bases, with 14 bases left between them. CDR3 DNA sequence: TGTGCCAGCAGACAGGGAGGGATAGATCAGCCCCAGCATTTT. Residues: CASRQGGIDQPQHF.

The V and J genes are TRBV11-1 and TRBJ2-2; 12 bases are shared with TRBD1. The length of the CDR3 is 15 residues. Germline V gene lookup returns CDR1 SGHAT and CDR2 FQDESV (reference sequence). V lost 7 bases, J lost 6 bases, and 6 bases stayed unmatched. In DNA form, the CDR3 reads TGTGCCAGCACCCGGGGGACAGGGGGCTCCGGGGAGCTGTTTTTT. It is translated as CASTRGTGGSGELFF.

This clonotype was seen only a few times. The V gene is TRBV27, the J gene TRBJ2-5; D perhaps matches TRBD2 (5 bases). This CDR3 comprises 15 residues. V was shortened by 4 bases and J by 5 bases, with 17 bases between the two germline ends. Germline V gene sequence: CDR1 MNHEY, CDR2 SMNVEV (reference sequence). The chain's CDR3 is CASSSRTRGWETQYF. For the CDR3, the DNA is TGTGCCAGCAGTTCACGGACTCGAGGATGGGAGACCCAGTACTTC.

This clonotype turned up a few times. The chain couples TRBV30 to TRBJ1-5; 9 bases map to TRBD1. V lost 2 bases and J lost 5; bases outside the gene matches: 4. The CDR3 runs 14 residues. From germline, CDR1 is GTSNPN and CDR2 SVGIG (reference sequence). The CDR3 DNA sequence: TGTGCCTGGAGTACGGGACAGGGCCATCAGCCCCAGCATTTT. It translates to CAWSTGQGHQPQHF.

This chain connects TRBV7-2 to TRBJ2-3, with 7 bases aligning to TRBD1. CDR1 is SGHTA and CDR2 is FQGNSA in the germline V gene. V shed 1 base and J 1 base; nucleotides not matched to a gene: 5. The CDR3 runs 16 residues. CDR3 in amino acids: CASSLEGAGGTDTQYF. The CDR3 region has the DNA TGTGCCAGCAGCTTAGAGGGGGCGGGCGGCACAGATACGCAGTATTTT.

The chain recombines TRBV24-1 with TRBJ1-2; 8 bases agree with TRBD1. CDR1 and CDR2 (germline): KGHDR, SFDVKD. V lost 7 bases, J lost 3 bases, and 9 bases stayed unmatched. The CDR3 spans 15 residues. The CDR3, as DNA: TGTGCCACCAGCAGCACCGGGACAGGACACTATGGCTACACCTTC. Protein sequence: CATSSTGTGHYGYTF.

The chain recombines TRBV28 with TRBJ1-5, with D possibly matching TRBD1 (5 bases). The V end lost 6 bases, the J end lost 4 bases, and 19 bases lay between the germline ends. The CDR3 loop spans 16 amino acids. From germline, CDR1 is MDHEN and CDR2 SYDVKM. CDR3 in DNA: TGTGCCAGCAGCTTGGGGGGGTACGGCTCGAATCAGCCCCAGCATTTT. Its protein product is CASSLGGYGSNQPQHF.

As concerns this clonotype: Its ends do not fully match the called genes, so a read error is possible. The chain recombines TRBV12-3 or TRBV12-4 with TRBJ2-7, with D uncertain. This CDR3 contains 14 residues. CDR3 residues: CASRLTSQSSEQSF. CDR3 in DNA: TGTGCCAGCAGGCTTACGTCTCAGTCATCCGAGCAGTCCTTC.

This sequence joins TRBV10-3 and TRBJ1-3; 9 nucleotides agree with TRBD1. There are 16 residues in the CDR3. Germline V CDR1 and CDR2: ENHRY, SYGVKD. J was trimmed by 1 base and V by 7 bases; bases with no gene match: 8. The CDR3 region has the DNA TGTGCCATCACGCGGACAGGGGAGGCTTCTGGAAACACCATATATTTT. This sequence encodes CAITRTGEASGNTIYF.

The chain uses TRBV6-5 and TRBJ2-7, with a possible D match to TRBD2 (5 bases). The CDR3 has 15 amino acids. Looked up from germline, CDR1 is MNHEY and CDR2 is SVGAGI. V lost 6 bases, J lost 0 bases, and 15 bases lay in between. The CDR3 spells CASSLSVGSSYEQYF. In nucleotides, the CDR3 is TGTGCCAGCAGCCTCTCTGTGGGGAGCTCCTACGAGCAGTACTTC.

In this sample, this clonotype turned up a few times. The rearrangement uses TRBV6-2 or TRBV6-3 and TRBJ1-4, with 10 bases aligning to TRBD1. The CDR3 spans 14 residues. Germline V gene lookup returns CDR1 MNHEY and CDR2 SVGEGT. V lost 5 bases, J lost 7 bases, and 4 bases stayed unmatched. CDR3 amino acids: CASSPGTGVEKLFF. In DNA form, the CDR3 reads TGTGCCAGCAGTCCCGGGACAGGGGTTGAAAAACTGTTTTTT.

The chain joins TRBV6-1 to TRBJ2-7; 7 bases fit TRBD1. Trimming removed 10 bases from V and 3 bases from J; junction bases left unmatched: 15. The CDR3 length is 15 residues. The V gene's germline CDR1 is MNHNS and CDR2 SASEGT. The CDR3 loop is CATSVPGQAHYEQYF. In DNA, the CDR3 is TGTGCCACCAGCGTCCCCGGACAGGCACACTACGAGCAGTACTTC.

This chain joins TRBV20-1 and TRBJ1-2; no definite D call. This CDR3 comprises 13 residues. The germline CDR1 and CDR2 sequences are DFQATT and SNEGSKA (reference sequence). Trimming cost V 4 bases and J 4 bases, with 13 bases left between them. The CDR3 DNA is TGCAGTGCTATCCACCCCGGAGGCTATGGCTACACCTTC. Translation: CSAIHPGGYGYTF.

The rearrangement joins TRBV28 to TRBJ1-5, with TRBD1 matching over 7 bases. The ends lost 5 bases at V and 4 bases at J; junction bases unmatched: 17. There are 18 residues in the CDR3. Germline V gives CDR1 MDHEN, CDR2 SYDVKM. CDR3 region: CASSAYLWESGQNQPQHF. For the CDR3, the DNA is TGTGCCAGCAGTGCCTACCTCTGGGAATCGGGACAGAATCAGCCCCAGCATTTT. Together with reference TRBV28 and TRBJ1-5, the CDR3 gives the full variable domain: DVKVTQSSRYLVKRTGEKVFLECVQDMDHENMFWYRQDPGLGLRLIYFSYDVKMKEKGDIPEGYSVSREKKERFSLILESASTNQTSMYLCASSAYLWESGQNQPQHFGDGTRLSIL.

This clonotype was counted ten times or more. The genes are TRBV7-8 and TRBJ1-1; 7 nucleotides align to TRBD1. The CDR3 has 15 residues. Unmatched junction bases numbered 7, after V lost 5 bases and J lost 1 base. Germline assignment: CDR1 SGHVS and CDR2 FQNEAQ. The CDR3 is CASSVMGQKNTEAFF. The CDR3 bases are TGTGCCAGCAGCGTAATGGGACAGAAGAACACTGAAGCTTTCTTT. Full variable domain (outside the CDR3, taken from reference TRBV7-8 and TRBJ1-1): GAGVSQSPRYKVAKRGQDVALRCDPISGHVSLFWYQQALGQGPEFLTYFQNEAQLDKSGLPSDRFFAERPEGSVSTLKIQRTQQEDSAVYLCASSVMGQKNTEAFFGQGTRLTVV.

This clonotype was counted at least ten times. DNA for the CDR3: TGTGCCAGCAGACCAACAGGGGAAGGGACTGAAGCTTTCTTT. Translating gives CASRPTGEGTEAFF. This sequence joins TRBV7-2 and TRBJ1-1; 7 positions agree with TRBD1. V lost 6 bases, J lost 5 bases, and 9 bases stayed unmatched. This CDR3 spans 14 amino acids. The germline CDR1 and CDR2 sequences are SGHTA and FQGNSA. The full variable domain, completed using reference TRBV7-2 and TRBJ1-1, is GAGVSQSPSNKVTEKGKDVELRCDPISGHTALYWYRQSLGQGLEFLIYFQGNSAPDKSGLPSDRFSAERTGGSVSTLTIQRTQQEDSAVYLCASRPTGEGTEAFFGQGTRLTVV.

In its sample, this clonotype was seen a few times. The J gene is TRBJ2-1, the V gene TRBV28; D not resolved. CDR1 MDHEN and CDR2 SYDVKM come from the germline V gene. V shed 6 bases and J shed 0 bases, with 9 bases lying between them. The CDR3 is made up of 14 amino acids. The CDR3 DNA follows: TGTGCCAGCAGGCGGTTGAGCTCCTACAATGAGCAGTTCTTC. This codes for CASRRLSSYNEQFF.

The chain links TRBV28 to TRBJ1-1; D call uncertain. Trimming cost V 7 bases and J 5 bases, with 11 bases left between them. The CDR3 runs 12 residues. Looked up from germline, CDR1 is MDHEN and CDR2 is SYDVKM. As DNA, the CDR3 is TGTGCCAGCAACGTTATGGAGACTGAAGCTTTCTTT. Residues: CASNVMETEAFF. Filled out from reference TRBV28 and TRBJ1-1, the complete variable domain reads DVKVTQSSRYLVKRTGEKVFLECVQDMDHENMFWYRQDPGLGLRLIYFSYDVKMKEKGDIPEGYSVSREKKERFSLILESASTNQTSMYLCASNVMETEAFFGQGTRLTVV.